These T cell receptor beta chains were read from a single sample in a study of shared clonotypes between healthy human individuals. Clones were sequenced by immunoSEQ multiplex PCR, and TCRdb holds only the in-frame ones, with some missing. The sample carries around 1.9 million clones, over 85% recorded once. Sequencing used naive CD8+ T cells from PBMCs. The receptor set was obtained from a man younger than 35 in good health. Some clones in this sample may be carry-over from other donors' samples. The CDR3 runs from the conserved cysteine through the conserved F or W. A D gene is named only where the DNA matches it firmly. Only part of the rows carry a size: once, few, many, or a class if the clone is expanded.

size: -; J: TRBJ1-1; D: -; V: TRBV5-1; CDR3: CASSARVGLNTEAFF; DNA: TGCGCCAGCAGCGCCCGGGTGGGCCTGAACACTGAAGCTTTCTTT
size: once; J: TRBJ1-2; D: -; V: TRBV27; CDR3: CASSFLREGRGYTF; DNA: TGTGCCAGCAGTTTCTTAAGAGAGGGACGGGGCTACACCTTC
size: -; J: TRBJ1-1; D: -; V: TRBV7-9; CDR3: CASSLVGQLHRNTEAFF; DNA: TGTGCCAGCAGCTTAGTTGGGCAGCTCCATCGGAACACTGAAGCTTTCTTT
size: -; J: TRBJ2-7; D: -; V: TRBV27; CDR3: CASSLSGPGGVYEQYF; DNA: TGTGCCAGCAGTTTATCTGGTCCAGGGGGGGTCTACGAGCAGTACTTC
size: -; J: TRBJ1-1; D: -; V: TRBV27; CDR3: CASSTYLDSTEAFF; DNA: TGTGCCAGCAGTACGTACCTCGACAGCACTGAAGCTTTCTTT
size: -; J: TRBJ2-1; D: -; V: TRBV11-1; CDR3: CASSLEGTRVNGYNEQFF; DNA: TGTGCCAGCAGCTTAGAGGGGACCCGCGTTAATGGGTACAATGAGCAGTTCTTC
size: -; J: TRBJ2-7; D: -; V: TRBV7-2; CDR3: CASSPSLSYAREQYF; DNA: TGTGCCAGCAGCCCCTCCCTCTCGTATGCGAGGGAGCAGTACTTC
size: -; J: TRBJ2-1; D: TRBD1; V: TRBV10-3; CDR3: CAISDTTGGAYNEQFF; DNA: TGTGCCATCAGTGACACGACAGGGGGCGCTTACAATGAGCAGTTCTTC
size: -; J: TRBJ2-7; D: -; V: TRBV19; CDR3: CASSWGSGNEQYF; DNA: TGTGCCAGTAGTTGGGGCTCGGGGAACGAGCAGTACTTC
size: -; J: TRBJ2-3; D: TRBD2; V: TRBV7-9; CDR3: CASTGSSGTYVPAIDTQYF; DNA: TGTGCCAGCACCGGGAGTAGCGGGACCTACGTCCCAGCGATAGATACGCAGTATTTT
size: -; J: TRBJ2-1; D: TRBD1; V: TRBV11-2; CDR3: CASSSSGGYGSMNEQFF; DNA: TGTGCCAGCAGCTCGTCAGGGGGCTACGGAAGTATGAATGAGCAGTTCTTC
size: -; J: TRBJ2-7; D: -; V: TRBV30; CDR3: CAWSVSSYEQYF; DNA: TGTGCCTGGAGTGTCAGTTCTTACGAGCAGTACTTC
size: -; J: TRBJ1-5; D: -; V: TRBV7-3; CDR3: CASSPDGRVYSNQPQHF; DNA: TGTGCCAGCAGCCCAGACGGTAGGGTGTATAGCAATCAGCCCCAGCATTTT
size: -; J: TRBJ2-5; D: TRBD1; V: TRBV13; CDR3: CASSWVGGKETQYF; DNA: TGTGCCAGCAGCTGGGTAGGGGGCAAAGAGACCCAGTACTTC
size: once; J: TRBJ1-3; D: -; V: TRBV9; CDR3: CASSVSQALSGNTIYF; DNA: TGTGCCAGCAGCGTCTCACAGGCGCTCTCTGGAAACACCATATATTTT
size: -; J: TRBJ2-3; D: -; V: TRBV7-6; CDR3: CASSLSRTDTQYF; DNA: TGTGCCAGCAGCTTGAGTCGGACGGATACGCAGTATTTT
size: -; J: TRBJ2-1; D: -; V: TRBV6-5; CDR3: CASSYSGYETNNEQFF; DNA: TGTGCCAGCAGTTACTCGGGGTACGAAACCAACAATGAGCAGTTCTTC
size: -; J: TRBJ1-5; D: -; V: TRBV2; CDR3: CASSEWMAGEQPQHF; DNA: TGTGCCAGCAGTGAATGGATGGCAGGGGAGCAGCCCCAGCATTTT
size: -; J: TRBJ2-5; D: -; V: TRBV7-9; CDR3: CASRGGAAETQYF; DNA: TGTGCCAGCAGGGGCGGGGCTGCGGAGACCCAGTACTTC
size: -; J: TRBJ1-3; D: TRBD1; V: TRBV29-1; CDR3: CSVRDRMETGNTIYF; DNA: TGCAGCGTGAGGGACAGGATGGAGACTGGAAACACCATATATTTT
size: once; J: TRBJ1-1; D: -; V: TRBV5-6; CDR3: CASSPGANTEAFF; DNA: TGTGCCAGCAGCCCAGGAGCCAACACTGAAGCTTTCTTT
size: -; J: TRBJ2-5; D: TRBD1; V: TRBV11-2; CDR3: CASRGTGEETQYF; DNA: TGTGCCAGCAGGGGGACAGGAGAAGAGACCCAGTACTTC
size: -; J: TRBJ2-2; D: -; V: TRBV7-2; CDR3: CASSLGSPGELFF; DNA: TGTGCCAGCAGCTTAGGGTCCCCCGGGGAGCTGTTTTTT
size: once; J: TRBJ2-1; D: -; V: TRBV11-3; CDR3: CASSLRSGQRSIWVGEQFF; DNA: TGTGCCAGCAGTCTGAGATCGGGACAAAGGTCCATCTGGGTGGGTGAGCAGTTCTTC
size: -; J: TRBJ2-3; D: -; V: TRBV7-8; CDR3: CASSFFWSTDTQYF; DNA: TGTGCCAGCAGCTTTTTTTGGAGCACAGATACGCAGTATTTT
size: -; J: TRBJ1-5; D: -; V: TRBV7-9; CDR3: CASSLWRGISSGQPQHF; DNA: TGTGCCAGCAGCTTATGGAGGGGGATCTCCTCGGGTCAGCCCCAGCATTTT
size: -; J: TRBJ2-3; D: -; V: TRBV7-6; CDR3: CASSLVGDTDTQYF; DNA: TGTGCCAGCAGCTTAGTGGGCGACACAGATACGCAGTATTTT
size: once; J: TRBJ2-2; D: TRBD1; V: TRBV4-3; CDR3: CASSQRLTGGSGELFF; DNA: TGCGCCAGCAGCCAACGACTAACAGGGGGTTCCGGGGAGCTGTTTTTT
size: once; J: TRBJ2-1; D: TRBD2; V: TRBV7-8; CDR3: CASSYSGRLYNEQFF; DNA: TGTGCCAGCAGCTATAGCGGGCGACTTTACAATGAGCAGTTCTTC
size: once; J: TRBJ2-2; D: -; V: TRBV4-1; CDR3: CASSRDSGRRDTGELFF; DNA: TGCGCCAGCAGCCGCGACTCGGGACGGAGAGACACCGGGGAGCTGTTTTTT
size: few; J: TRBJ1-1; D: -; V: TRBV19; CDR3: CASSISWNTEAFF; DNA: TGTGCCAGTAGTATAAGCTGGAACACTGAAGCTTTCTTT
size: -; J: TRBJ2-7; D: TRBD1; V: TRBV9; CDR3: CASSSQGVSRAAEQYF; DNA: TGTGCCAGCAGCTCTCAGGGGGTCAGTCGAGCGGCCGAGCAGTACTTC
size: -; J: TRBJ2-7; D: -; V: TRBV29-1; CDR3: CSALSGTHYEQYF; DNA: TGCAGCGCTTTGTCCGGGACGCACTACGAGCAGTACTTC
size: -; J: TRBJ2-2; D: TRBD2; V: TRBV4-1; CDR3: CASSQVVAGALGGTGELFF; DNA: TGCGCCAGCAGCCAGGTGGTAGCGGGAGCCCTAGGGGGAACCGGGGAGCTGTTTTTT
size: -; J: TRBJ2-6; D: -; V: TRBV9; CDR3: CASSVTGSFSGANVLTF; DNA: TGTGCCAGCAGCGTGACAGGCTCCTTCTCTGGGGCCAACGTCCTGACTTTC
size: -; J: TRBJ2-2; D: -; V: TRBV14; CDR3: CASSQGVTSNTGELFF; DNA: TGTGCCAGCAGCCAAGGCGTCACATCGAACACCGGGGAGCTGTTTTTT
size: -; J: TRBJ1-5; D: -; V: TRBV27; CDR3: CASSSTVYQPQHF; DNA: TGTGCCAGCAGTTCGACCGTGTATCAGCCCCAGCATTTT
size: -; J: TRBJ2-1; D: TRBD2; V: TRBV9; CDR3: CASSVEGGGTYNEQFF; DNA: TGTGCCAGCAGCGTAGAGGGCGGGGGAACCTACAATGAGCAGTTCTTC
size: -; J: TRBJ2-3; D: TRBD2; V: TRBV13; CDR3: CASSPPSGRRDTQYF; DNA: TGTGCCAGCAGCCCCCCTAGCGGGAGGAGGGATACGCAGTATTTT
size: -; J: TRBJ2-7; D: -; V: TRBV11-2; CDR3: CASSPGSDEQYF; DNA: TGTGCCAGCAGCCCGGGCAGCGATGAGCAGTACTTC
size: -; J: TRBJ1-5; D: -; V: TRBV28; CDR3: CASTERPSSQPQHF; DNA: TGTGCCAGCACCGAGAGGCCAAGCAGCCAGCCCCAGCATTTT
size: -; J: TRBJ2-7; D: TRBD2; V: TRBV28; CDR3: CASSLFEPTSGSGYEQYF; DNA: TGTGCCAGCAGTTTATTTGAACCGACTAGCGGGAGTGGTTACGAGCAGTACTTC
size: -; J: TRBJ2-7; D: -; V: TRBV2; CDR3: CASTLYEQYF; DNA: TGTGCCAGCACACTCTACGAGCAGTACTTC
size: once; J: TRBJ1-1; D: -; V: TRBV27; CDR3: CASSPLMNTEAFF; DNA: TGTGCCAGCAGTCCCCTAATGAACACTGAAGCTTTCTTT
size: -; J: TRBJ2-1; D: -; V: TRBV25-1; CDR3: CASSEFQGTYNEQFF; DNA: TGTGCCAGCAGTGAATTTCAGGGGACCTACAATGAGCAGTTCTTC
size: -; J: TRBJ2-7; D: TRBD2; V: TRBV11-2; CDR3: CASSHGTSGYYEQYF; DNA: TGTGCCAGCAGCCACGGGACTAGCGGGTACTACGAGCAGTACTTC
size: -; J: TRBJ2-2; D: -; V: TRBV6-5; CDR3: CASSVVGAGELFF; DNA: TGTGCCAGCAGTGTGGTCGGCGCCGGGGAGCTGTTTTTT
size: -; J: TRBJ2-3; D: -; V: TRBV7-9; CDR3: CASSLFTDTQYF; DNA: TGTGCCAGCAGCCTTTTCACAGATACGCAGTATTTT
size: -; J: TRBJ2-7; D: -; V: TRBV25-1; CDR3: CASCSSYEQYF; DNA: TGTGCCAGCTGTAGTTCCTACGAGCAGTACTTC
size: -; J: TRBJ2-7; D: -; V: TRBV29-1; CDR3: CSVERSGDSYEQYF; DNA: TGCAGCGTTGAAAGGTCAGGCGACTCCTACGAGCAGTACTTC
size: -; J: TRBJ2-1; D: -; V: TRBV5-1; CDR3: CASSPPAGHEQFF; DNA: TGCGCCAGCAGCCCGCCCGCGGGGCATGAGCAGTTCTTC